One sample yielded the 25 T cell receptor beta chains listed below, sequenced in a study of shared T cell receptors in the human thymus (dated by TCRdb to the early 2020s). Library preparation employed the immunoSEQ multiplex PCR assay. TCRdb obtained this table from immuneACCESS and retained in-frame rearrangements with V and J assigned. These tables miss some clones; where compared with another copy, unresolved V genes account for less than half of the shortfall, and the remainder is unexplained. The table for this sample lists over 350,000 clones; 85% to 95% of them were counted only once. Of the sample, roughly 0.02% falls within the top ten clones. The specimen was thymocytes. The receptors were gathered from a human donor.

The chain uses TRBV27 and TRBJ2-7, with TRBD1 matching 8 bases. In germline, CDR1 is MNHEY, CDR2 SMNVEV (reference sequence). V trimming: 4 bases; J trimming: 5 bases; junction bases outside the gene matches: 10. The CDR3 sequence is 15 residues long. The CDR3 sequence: CASSSETGVRNEQYF. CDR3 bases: TGTGCCAGCAGTTCGGAGACAGGGGTGAGAAACGAGCAGTACTTC.

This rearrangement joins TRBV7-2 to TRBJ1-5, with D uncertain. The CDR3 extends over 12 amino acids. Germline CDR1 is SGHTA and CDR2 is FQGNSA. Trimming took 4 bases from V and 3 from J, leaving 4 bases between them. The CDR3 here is CASSSNNQPQHF. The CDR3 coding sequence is TGTGCCAGCAGCTCGAACAATCAGCCCCAGCATTTT. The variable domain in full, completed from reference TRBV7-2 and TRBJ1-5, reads GAGVSQSPSNKVTEKGKDVELRCDPISGHTALYWYRQSLGQGLEFLIYFQGNSAPDKSGLPSDRFSAERTGGSVSTLTIQRTQQEDSAVYLCASSSNNQPQHFGDGTRLSIL.

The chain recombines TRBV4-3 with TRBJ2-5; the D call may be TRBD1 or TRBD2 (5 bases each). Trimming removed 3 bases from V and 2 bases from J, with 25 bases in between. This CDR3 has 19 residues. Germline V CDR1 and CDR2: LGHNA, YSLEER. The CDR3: CASSHALKSRDRGQETQYF. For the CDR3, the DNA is TGCGCCAGCAGCCATGCCCTAAAATCCCGGGACCGGGGACAAGAGACCCAGTACTTC.

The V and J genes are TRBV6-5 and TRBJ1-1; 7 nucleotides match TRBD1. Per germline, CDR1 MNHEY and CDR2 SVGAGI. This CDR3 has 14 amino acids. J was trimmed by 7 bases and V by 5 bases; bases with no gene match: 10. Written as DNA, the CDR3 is TGTGCCAGCAGTATGGGGACAGCTGAGGGTGAAGCTTTCTTT. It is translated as CASSMGTAEGEAFF.

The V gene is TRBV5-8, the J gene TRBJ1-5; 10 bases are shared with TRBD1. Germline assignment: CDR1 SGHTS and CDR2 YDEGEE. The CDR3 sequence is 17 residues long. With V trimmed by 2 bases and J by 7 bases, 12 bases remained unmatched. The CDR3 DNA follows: TGTGCCAGCAGCTTACTGCGGGGGACAGGGGTAGGGCAGCCCCAGCATTTT. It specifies CASSLLRGTGVGQPQHF.

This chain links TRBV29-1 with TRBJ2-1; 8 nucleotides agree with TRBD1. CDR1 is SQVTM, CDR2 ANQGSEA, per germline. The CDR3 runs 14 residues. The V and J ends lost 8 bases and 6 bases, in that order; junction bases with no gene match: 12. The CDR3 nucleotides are TGCAGCCCTCAGCCGGGACAGGACAGCAATGAGCAGTTCTTC. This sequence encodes CSPQPGQDSNEQFF.

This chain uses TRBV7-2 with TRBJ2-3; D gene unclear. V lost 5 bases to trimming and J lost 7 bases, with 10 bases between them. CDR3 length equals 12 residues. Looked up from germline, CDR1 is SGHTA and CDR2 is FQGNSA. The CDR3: CASSAPPYTQYF. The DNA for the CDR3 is TGTGCCAGCAGCGCCCCGCCCTATACGCAGTATTTT.

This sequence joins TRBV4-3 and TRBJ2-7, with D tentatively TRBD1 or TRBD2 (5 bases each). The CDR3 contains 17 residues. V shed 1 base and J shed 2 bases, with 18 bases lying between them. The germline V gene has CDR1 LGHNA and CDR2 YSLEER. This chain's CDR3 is CASSQVPLPGAPYEQYF. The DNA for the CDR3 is TGCGCCAGCAGCCAAGTCCCGCTGCCCGGGGCCCCCTACGAGCAGTACTTC.

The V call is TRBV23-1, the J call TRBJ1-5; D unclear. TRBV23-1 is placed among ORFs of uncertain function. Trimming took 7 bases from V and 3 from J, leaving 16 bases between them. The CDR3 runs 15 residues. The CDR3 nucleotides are TGCGCCAGCACCCATCCGGGCGGACCCAATCAGCCCCAGCATTTT. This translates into CASTHPGGPNQPQHF.

CDR3 sequence: CATPRQNTGELFF. The CDR3 nucleotides are TGTGCCACCCCCCGCCAGAACACCGGGGAGCTGTTTTTT. This chain links TRBV6-1 with TRBJ2-2; the D is unclear. This CDR3 has 13 residues. Germline V gene lookup returns CDR1 MNHNS and CDR2 SASEGT. Trimming removed 10 bases at V and 1 base at J, with 10 bases between.

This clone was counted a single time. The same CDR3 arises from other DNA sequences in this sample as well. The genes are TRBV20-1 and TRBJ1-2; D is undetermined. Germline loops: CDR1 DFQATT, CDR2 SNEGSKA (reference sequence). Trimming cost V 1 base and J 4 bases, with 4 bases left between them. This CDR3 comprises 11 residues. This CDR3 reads CSARGPYGYTF. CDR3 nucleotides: TGCAGTGCTAGAGGCCCCTATGGCTACACCTTC.

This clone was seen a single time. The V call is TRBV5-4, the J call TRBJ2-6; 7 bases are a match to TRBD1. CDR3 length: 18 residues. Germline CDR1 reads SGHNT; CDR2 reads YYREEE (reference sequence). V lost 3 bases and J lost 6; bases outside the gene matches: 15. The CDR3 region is CASSSRDSDPLLANVLTF. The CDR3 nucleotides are TGTGCCAGCAGCTCCCGGGACAGTGACCCTCTCTTGGCCAACGTCCTGACTTTC.

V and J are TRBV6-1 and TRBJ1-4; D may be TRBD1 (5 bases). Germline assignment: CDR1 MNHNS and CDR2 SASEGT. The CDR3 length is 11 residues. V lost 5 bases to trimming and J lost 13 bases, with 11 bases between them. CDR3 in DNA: TGTGCCAGCAGTATTGGGGGTGGACTGTTTTTT. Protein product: CASSIGGGLFF.

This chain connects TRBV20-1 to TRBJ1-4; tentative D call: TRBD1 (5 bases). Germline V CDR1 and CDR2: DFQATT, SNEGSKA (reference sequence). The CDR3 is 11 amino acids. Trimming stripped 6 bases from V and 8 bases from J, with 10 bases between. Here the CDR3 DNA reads TGCAGTGCAACTTGGGACGAAAAACTGTTTTTT. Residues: CSATWDEKLFF.

This chain's CDR3 is CASSFGTADPPPQHF. In nucleotides, the CDR3 is TGTGCCAGTAGTTTCGGGACAGCGGACCCCCCACCCCAGCATTTT. The genes are TRBV19 and TRBJ1-5, with TRBD1 matching over 7 bases. This CDR3 spans 15 amino acids. With V trimmed by 5 bases and J by 10 bases, 14 bases remained unmatched. The germline V gene encodes CDR1 LNHDA and CDR2 SQIVND (reference sequence).

The CDR3: CATSISSGMNYEQYF. In DNA form, the CDR3 reads TGTGCCACCAGCATAAGTAGCGGGATGAACTACGAGCAGTACTTC. V usage is TRBV15 and J usage is TRBJ2-7; 8 bases line up with TRBD2. J was trimmed by 3 bases and V by 4 bases; bases with no gene match: 8. The CDR3 runs 15 residues. CDR1 LNHNV and CDR2 YYDKDF come from the germline V gene (reference sequence).

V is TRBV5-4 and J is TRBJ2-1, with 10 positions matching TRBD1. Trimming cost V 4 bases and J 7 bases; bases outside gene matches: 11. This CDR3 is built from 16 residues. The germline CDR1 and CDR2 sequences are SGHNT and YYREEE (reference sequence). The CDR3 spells CASSDPGQGMGNEQFF. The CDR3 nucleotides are TGTGCCAGCAGCGACCCGGGACAGGGGATGGGGAATGAGCAGTTCTTC.

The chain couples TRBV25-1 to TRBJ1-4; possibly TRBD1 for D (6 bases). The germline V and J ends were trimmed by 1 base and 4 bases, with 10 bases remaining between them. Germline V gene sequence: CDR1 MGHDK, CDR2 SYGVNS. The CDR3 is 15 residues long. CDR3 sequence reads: CASSELQGRNEKLFF. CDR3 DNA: TGTGCCAGCAGTGAATTACAGGGCCGTAATGAAAAACTGTTTTTT. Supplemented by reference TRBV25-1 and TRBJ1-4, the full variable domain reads EADIYQTPRYLVIGTGKKITLECSQTMGHDKMYWYQQDPGMELHLIHYSYGVNSTEKGDLSSESTVSRIRTEHFPLTLESARPSHTSQYLCASSELQGRNEKLFFGSGTQLSVL.

The CDR3 sequence is CSAGLAGGEQFF. CDR3 DNA: TGCAGCGCTGGGTTAGCGGGAGGCGAGCAGTTCTTC. The chain combines TRBV29-1 with TRBJ2-1, with 10 bases lining up with TRBD2. Germline V gene lookup returns CDR1 SQVTM and CDR2 ANQGSEA. The CDR3 has 12 amino acids. The J segment lost 10 bases and the V segment lost 7 bases, leaving 7 bases of the junction unmatched.

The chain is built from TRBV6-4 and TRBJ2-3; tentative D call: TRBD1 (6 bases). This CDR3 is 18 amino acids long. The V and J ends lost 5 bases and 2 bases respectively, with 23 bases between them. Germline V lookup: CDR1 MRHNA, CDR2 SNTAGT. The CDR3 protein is CASSRQMRLRDNTDTQYF. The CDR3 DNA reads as TGTGCCAGCAGTAGACAGATGAGACTCAGGGACAACACAGATACGCAGTATTTT.

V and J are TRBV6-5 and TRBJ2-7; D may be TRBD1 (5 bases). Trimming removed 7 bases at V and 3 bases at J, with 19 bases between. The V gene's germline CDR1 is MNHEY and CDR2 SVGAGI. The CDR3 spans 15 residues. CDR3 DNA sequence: TGTGCCAGCACGCCTGAAGGGCAGGGTCACTACGAGCAGTACTTC. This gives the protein CASTPEGQGHYEQYF.

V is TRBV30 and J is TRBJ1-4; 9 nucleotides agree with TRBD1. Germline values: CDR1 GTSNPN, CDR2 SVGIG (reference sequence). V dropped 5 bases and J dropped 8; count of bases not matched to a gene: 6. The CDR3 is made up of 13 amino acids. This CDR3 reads CAWGTGLIEKLFF. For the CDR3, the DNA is TGTGCCTGGGGGACAGGGCTTATAGAAAAACTGTTTTTT.

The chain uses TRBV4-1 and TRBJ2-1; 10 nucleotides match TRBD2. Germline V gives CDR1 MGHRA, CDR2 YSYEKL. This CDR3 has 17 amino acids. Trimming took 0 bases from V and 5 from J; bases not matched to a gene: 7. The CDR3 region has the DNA TGCGCCAGCAGCCAAGATAGCGGACTAGCGGAGAACAATGAGCAGTTCTTC. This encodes CASSQDSGLAENNEQFF.

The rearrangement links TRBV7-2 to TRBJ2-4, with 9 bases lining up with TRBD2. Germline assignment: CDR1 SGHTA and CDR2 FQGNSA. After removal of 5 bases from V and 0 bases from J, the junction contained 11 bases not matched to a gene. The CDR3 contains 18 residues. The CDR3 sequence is CASSPKSGRSLAKNIQYF. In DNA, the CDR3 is TGTGCCAGCAGCCCCAAGAGCGGGAGGTCACTAGCCAAAAACATTCAGTACTTC.

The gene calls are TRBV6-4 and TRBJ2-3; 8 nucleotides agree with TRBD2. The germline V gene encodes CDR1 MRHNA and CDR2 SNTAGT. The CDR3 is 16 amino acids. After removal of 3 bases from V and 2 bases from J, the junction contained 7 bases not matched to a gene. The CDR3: CASSELSGGVTDTQYF. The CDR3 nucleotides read TGTGCCAGCAGTGAATTGTCGGGAGGGGTCACAGATACGCAGTATTTT.